This passage covers 3 T cell receptor beta chains from one sample sequenced in a study of ipilimumab plus nivolumab after autologous stem cell transplantation. Here immunoSEQ multiplex PCR was the method, and the copy in TCRdb shows in-frame clones only, minus some. The sample holds 77,000 or so clones; around 80% are singletons and the top ten take 2% to 2.5%. The specimen was PBMCs, collected in a trial of ipilimumab plus nivolumab as post-transplant consolidation. The receptor set was obtained from a male donor with diffuse large B-cell lymphoma.

The gene calls are TRBV30 and TRBJ1-3, with D unresolved. The germline V gene encodes CDR1 GTSNPN and CDR2 SVGIG (reference sequence). V lost 4 bases to trimming and J lost 4 bases, with 8 bases between them. This CDR3 is 12 amino acids long. DNA for the CDR3: TGTGCCTGGACGCTGGCGGGAAACACCATATATTTT. Protein: CAWTLAGNTIYF.

This rearrangement joins TRBV5-1 to TRBJ1-2; D is uncertain. The CDR3 runs to 12 residues. Looked up from germline, CDR1 is SGHRS and CDR2 is YFSETQ. V dropped 4 bases and J dropped 3 bases, with 7 bases sitting between them. The CDR3 region is CASSPDDYGYTF. In DNA, the CDR3 is TGCGCCAGCAGCCCAGACGACTATGGCTACACCTTC.

This clone was observed once. The V gene is TRBV5-4, the J gene TRBJ2-3, with 9 positions matching TRBD2. The CDR3 consists of 15 residues. The V segment lost 6 bases and the J segment 0 bases; nucleotides outside the gene matches: 5. Germline V lookup: CDR1 SGHNT, CDR2 YYREEE (reference sequence). The DNA for the CDR3 is TGTGCCAGCACCCGTAGCGGGGGAAGCACAGATACGCAGTATTTT. As protein: CASTRSGGSTDTQYF.